This TCR beta chain was identified in a study of tumor and adjacent non-tumor tissue in lung cancer. Germline-derived CDR1 and CDR2 are DFQATT and SNEGSKA (reference sequence). This CDR3 contains 15 residues. RNA was extracted from bulk tissue without any cell sorting. More than 3 cm separated this lung sample from the edge of the tumor. TCRbeta libraries were built with three rounds of nested PCR, modified from ARM-PCR. Each CDR3 protein is one row after TCRdb ran MiXCR on the multiplex PCR reads. The repertoire holds more than 85,000 distinct CDR3 sequences, about 62% seen once, with 15% to 20% in the top ten. Only one count was recorded for this clonotype. One end of the junction is discordant with germline, which a read error may explain.

The sample taken for sequencing was distant non-tumor lung tissue. This receptor was obtained from a man aged 25 to 40 with non-small cell lung cancer. The chain uses TRBV20-1 and TRBJ2-3; a possible D gene is TRBD1 (7 bases). Here the CDR3 DNA reads TGCAGTGTTAGCTCCCACGGGGGTGGGACAGATACGCAGTACTTT. Translated: CSVSSHGGGTDTQYF.